This record covers a single T cell receptor beta chain. Its binding antigen is unknown. No much larger clonotype is one base removed from it; base qualities were not supplied. From the cysteine up to the phenylalanine, the CDR3 has a length of 13 residues. The retained sequence is limited to the CDR3, 39 bases, with the frame set at the first base. As encoded in the germline V gene (reference sequence), CDR1 is DFQATT while CDR2 is SNEGSKA. V is cut by 3 bases and J by 4 bases, and the space between the germline ends is 10 bases. This entry is derived from a study of blood T cell repertoires in COVID-19 (dated by TCRdb to about 2020). As for the study more broadly: The collaborator samples originated in the United States, Italy and Spain and spanned the acute and convalescent phases of COVID-19. The material from the prospective study consisted of cDNA or gDNA derived from T cells, B-cell-depleted T cells, or PBMCs. Deeply sampled blood TCRbeta repertoires from subjects exposed to, actively infected with, or recovered from COVID-19 were included in the dataset. The repertoires were released in a freely available public database intended as a resource for research on the immune response to SARS-CoV-2. Samples were obtained from the ongoing ImmuneRACE study (first 160 participants) and from about 1,300 subjects provided by 6 global collaborators. Nearly every sample came with metadata listing a de-identified subject ID, COVID-19 status, age in years and sex. Where available, HLA class I and class II types were taken from metadata supplied by the sample provider and were not determined by assay-based typing. Study-wide conclusions, independent of this receptor: Clinical and demographic metadata were provided uncurated, with the amount varying by source and participant.

TCRbeta CDR3 regions were amplified from genomic DNA using the immunoSEQ Assay, a bias-controlled multiplex PCR. As for the authors' bioinformatics: Nucleated cell counts per sample were estimated from amplification of reference gene primers within the assay. To quantify the absolute abundance of each unique TCRbeta CDR3 rearrangement, sequence reads were collapsed and filtered. For each sample, productive Simpson clonality was calculated by taking the square root of Simpson's diversity index across productive rearrangements. TCRdb retrieved this table from immuneACCESS and kept in-frame rearrangements only. Not all clones are present; in checked studies, unresolved V genes account for under half, and no reason is known for the remainder. From that table come the V and J calls and clone size; the DNA was used to work out D and trimming. This sample is represented by around 190,000 clones; approximately 90% of them were singletons. The ten largest clonotypes hold around 1.9% of the sample.

A second Seattle source provided samples from volunteer blood donors who had recovered from COVID-19. Collaborating institutions collected whole blood in K2EDTA tubes following their own protocols. Collaborator samples were shipped for TCRbeta analysis as frozen whole blood, isolated PBMCs, or DNA extracted from either sample type. The rearranged segments are TRBV20-1 and TRBJ1-5, with the D segment identity uncertain. This receptor was obtained from a man aged 18-30 years who had recovered from COVID-19. The sequenced material came from peripheral blood. The CDR3 in this case is CSASAAGNQPQHF. The DNA sequence reads TGCAGTGCTAGTGCGGCGGGGAATCAGCCCCAGCATTTT.